This record concerns one T cell receptor (beta chain) sequence. Its antigen is currently unknown. This entry belongs to a study of cytomegalovirus exposure and HLA in healthy donors. Study conclusions and caveats: Later work found most CMV-associated TCR beta chains apparently HLA-restricted. When analyzed later, the rates of TCR association showed variation by HLA locus, with DRB1 the most and HLA-C the fewest. Confirmation in vitro established that a few CMV-associated chains were specific for CMV antigens. A prior analysis recorded that most TCR beta V segments were productive about 90% or about 30% of the time.

Primers for the PCR totalled 60 Vbeta and 13 Jbeta. Sequencing was performed with immunoSEQ multiplex PCR; in TCRdb, only in-frame clones are kept and a portion is missing. The sample has about 94,000 clones, around 80% seen once. CDR1 is WSHSY and CDR2 is SAAADI in the germline V gene. The CDR3 has 13 amino acids. V lost 10 bases and J lost 7, with 19 bases in between. This receptor was taken from a woman aged 55-70 years in good health and CMV-seronegative. The chain links TRBV10-2 to TRBJ2-5; possible D gene TRBD2, 7 bases. Sequencing input: PBMCs. CDR3 bases: TGCGCCACTGGGGGGGCGTCGGGTGCGACCCAGTACTTC. Its translation is CATGGASGATQYF.